This T cell receptor (beta chain) was identified during a study of response to subunit inactivated influenza vaccine (dated by TCRdb to the late 2010s). About the investigation overall: Deep quantitative profiling of the T cell receptor repertoire was used in the study to follow responses to a trivalent subunit inactivated influenza vaccine.

Comment on this clonotype: Its antigen is currently not known. No much larger clone is present one base from it, and per-base qualities are unavailable.

To prepare the library, RT-PCR was applied. Sequencing instrument: Illumina HiSeq 2500. TCRdb reanalyzed the raw reads on its own, using fastp at Q25 for trimming and MiXCR for clone calling, and kept in-frame beta chains. Each CDR3 protein appears once, grouped with its most common genes and DNA. Counted in this sample were 500,000 to 600,000 distinct CDR3 sequences; around 15% of them appeared once. The top ten clonotypes cover around 10% of the sample. The paper as a whole reports these results and caveats: The authors suggested that each seasonal influenza vaccination may recruit only a limited number of new T cells.

This specimen was PBMCs from blood, taken 11 to 12 days after vaccination. This TCR was sampled from a man aged 50-59 years who received an inactivated influenza vaccine. Donor details come from another sample of the same person, matched by shared clones.

The sequenced DNA: TGTGCCAGCAGCCCCTCTGGGGGAGTCACAGATACGCAGTATTTT. It is translated as CASSPSGGVTDTQYF. This sequence uses TRBV27 and TRBJ2-3; the D gene is possibly TRBD1 or TRBD2, each agreeing over 5 bases. Trimming takes 6 bases from V and 2 bases from J, and the germline ends sit 15 bases apart. The CDR3 starts with the cysteine, ends with the phenylalanine, and has 15 residues. The read is trimmed to its CDR3 DNA, 45 bases read in frame from base 1. CDR1 and CDR2 (MNHEY, SMNVEV) derive from the germline V gene (reference sequence).